A selection of T cell receptor beta chains follows, all from one sample in a study of blood T cells in healthy people across ages. TCRdb re-derived calls from the 5' RACE reads in MiXCR, one entry per CDR3 protein. The data contain 1.5 million to 2 million distinct CDR3 sequences, about 49% of them singletons. What was sequenced was blood. The source is a woman aged 35 to 49 in good health. Each CDR3 is given with its conserved first and last residue. D genes are given only for firm matches. Expanded clones get a size class; other rows say once, few or many, or leave the size out.

CDR3nt,CDR3aa,d_gene,abundance,j_gene,v_gene
TGTGCCACCAGCACCAGATCTGGAAACACCATATATTTT,CATSTRSGNTIYF,.,.,TRBJ1-3,TRBV15
TGTGCCAGCAGTTTACAGACAGGCAATGAAAAACTGTTTTTT,CASSLQTGNEKLFF,.,few,TRBJ1-4,TRBV27
TGCAGTGCTAGAGATCAAGTGGGACAGGGGTACAATGAGCAGTTCTTC,CSARDQVGQGYNEQFF,TRBD1,.,TRBJ2-1,TRBV20-1
TGTGCCAGCCGGCGAGGAGACAATTCACCCCTCCACTTT,CASRRGDNSPLHF,.,.,TRBJ1-6,TRBV27
TGTACCAGCACCGAAGGGCGGACAGTCCAAGAGACCCAGTACTTC,CTSTEGRTVQETQYF,.,.,TRBJ2-5,TRBV7-9
TGTGCCAGCACCACGCCTTGGCGGGGGGGATCAGATACGCAGTATTTT,CASTTPWRGGSDTQYF,TRBD2,.,TRBJ2-3,TRBV28
TGTGCCAGCGGTTCTGGACTAGCGGGGACCTACGAGCAGTACTTC,CASGSGLAGTYEQYF,TRBD2,.,TRBJ2-7,TRBV27
TGTGCCACCAGTGACCCGGCGGGCAAAGAGACCCAGTACTTC,CATSDPAGKETQYF,.,few,TRBJ2-5,TRBV24-1
TGCGCCAGCAGCTTAGCCAGGAGCTCCTACAATGAGCAGTTCTTC,CASSLARSSYNEQFF,.,many,TRBJ2-1,TRBV4-3
TGTGCCACCAGCAGAGGGACCGGGTTAGTTGAGACCCAGTACTTC,CATSRGTGLVETQYF,.,.,TRBJ2-5,TRBV15
TGCGCCAGCAGCTTCGGACCTCCGGAAGGCACAGATGCGCAGTATTTT,CASSFGPPEGTDAQYF,.,once,TRBJ2-3,TRBV5-1
TGTGCCAGCAGTGACAGTGTTAATTCACCCCTCCACTTT,CASSDSVNSPLHF,.,.,TRBJ1-6,TRBV7-2
TGTGCCAGCAGTCCCCCGGGGACAGGTAATGGCTACACCTTC,CASSPPGTGNGYTF,TRBD1,once,TRBJ1-2,TRBV27
TGTGCCAGCAGCACCACCAGGACAGTCTCCTACGAGCAGTACTTC,CASSTTRTVSYEQYF,.,.,TRBJ2-7,TRBV7-2
TGCAGTGCTAGAATGGGCTTTATCACTGAAGCTTTCTTT,CSARMGFITEAFF,.,once,TRBJ1-1,TRBV20-1
TGTGCCAGCAGTACCAACCCCGCGGAGGACAGGGGAACAGATACGCAGTATTTT,CASSTNPAEDRGTDTQYF,TRBD1,.,TRBJ2-3,TRBV9
TGCAGCGTTGAAGATTCGCGGATCTCTGGGGCCAACGTCCTGACTTTC,CSVEDSRISGANVLTF,.,.,TRBJ2-6,TRBV29-1
TGTGCCAGCAATGAGGACGGTACTAGCACAGATACGCAGTATTTT,CASNEDGTSTDTQYF,.,.,TRBJ2-3,TRBV6-5
TGTGCCAGCAGTGCGCCGGCTAGCCCCGACGGGGGGGCCGGCACAGATACGCAGTATTTT,CASSAPASPDGGAGTDTQYF,TRBD2,.,TRBJ2-3,TRBV2
TGTGCCAGCAGCCTAGGGCCTCAAAGGTCCTACGAGCAGTACTTC,CASSLGPQRSYEQYF,.,.,TRBJ2-7,TRBV25-1
TGCAGCGCAGTTGGTGCAGCGACCTACGAGCAGTACTTC,CSAVGAATYEQYF,.,.,TRBJ2-7,TRBV29-1
TGCGCCAGCAGCCAAGCGGGACACGAAGAGACCTACGAGCAGTACTTC,CASSQAGHEETYEQYF,.,.,TRBJ2-7,TRBV4-1
TGTGCCAGCAGTTTCACTAGCGGGGGCCCCAATGAGCAGTTCTTC,CASSFTSGGPNEQFF,TRBD2,.,TRBJ2-1,TRBV28
TGCGCCAGCAGCCAAGATGGCAGGACTAATGAAAAACTGTTTTTT,CASSQDGRTNEKLFF,.,.,TRBJ1-4,TRBV4-1
TGCAGCGTTGGTGGGGGGTCCTACTATGGCTACACCTTC,CSVGGGSYYGYTF,.,few,TRBJ1-2,TRBV29-1
TGTGCCAGCAGTTTAGGCCTAGCGGGGAAATCGGATACGCAGTATTTT,CASSLGLAGKSDTQYF,TRBD2,few,TRBJ2-3,TRBV27
TGCAGCACCATAGGACAGGTGGCCTACGAGCAGTACTTC,CSTIGQVAYEQYF,TRBD1,.,TRBJ2-7,TRBV29-1
TGTGCCAGCAGCTTCCGCGGGGACAAAGAGACCCAGTACTTC,CASSFRGDKETQYF,.,few,TRBJ2-5,TRBV7-9
TGCAGTGCCACAAGGCGACTAGCGGGGACGCAAGAGACCCAGTACTTC,CSATRRLAGTQETQYF,TRBD2,.,TRBJ2-5,TRBV20-1
TGTGCCAGCAGTTTAGGGGCCCCATCTTACAATGAGCAGTTCTTC,CASSLGAPSYNEQFF,.,.,TRBJ2-1,TRBV27
TGTGCCAGCAGTTACGACCCAACCTCCGGGACCCAGTATTTT,CASSYDPTSGTQYF,.,.,TRBJ2-3,TRBV6-5